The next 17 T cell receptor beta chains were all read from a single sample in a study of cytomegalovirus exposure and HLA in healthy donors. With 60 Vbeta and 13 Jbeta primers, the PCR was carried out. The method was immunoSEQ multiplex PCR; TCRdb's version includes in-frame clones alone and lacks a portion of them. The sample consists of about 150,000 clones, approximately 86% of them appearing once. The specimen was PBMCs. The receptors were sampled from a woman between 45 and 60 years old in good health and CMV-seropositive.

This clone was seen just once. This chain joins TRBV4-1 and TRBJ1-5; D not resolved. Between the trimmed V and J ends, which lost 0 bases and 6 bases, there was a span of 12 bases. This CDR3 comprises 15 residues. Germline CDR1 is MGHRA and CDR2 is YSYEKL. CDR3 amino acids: CASSQDAGMSQPQHF. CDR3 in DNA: TGCGCCAGCAGCCAAGACGCGGGGATGAGTCAGCCCCAGCATTTT.

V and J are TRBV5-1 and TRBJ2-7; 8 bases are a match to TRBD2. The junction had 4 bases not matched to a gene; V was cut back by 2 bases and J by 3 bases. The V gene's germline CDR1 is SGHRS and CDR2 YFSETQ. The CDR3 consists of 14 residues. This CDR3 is CASSLTGGLYEQYF. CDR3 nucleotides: TGCGCCAGCAGCTTAACGGGGGGGCTCTACGAGCAGTACTTC.

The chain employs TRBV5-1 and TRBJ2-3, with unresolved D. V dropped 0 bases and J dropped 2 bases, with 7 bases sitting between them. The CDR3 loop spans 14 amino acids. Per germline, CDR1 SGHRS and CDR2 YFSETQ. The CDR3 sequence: CASSLGHTTDTQYF. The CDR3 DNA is TGCGCCAGCAGCTTGGGACATACCACAGATACGCAGTATTTT.

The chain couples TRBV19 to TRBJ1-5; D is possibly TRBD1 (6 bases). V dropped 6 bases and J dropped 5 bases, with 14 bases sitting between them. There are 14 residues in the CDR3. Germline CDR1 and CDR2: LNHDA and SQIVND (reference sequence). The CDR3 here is CASRYRDNYQPQHF. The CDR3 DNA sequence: TGTGCCAGTAGATACCGGGACAACTATCAGCCCCAGCATTTT. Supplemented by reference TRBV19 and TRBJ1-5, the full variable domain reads DGGITQSPKYLFRKEGQNVTLSCEQNLNHDAMYWYRQDPGQGLRLIYYSQIVNDFQKGDIAEGYSVSREKKESFPLTVTSAQKNPTAFYLCASRYRDNYQPQHFGDGTRLSIL.

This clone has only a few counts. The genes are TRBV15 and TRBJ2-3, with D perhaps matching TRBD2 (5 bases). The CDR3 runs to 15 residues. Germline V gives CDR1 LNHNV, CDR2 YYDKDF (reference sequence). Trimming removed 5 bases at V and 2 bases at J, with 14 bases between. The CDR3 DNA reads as TGTGCCACCAGCGGAGGCGGCGCCCTCACAGATACGCAGTATTTT. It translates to CATSGGGALTDTQYF.

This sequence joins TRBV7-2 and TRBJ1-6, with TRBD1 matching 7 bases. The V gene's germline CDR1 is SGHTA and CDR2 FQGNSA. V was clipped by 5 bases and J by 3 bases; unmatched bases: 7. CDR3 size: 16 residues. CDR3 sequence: CASSGFGTDYNSPLHF. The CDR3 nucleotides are TGTGCCAGCAGCGGATTCGGGACAGACTATAATTCACCCCTCCACTTT.

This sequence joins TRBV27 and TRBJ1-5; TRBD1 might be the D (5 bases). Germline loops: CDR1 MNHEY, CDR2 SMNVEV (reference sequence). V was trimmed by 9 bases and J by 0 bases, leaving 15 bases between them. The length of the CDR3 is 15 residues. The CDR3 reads CASKRGGDSNQPQHF. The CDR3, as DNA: TGTGCCAGTAAGCGGGGGGGAGATAGCAATCAGCCCCAGCATTTT.

The CDR3 DNA sequence: TGTGCCAGCAGTTCATTCAGGGGCCCCTCCTATGGCTACACCTTC. Translating gives CASSSFRGPSYGYTF. The rearrangement uses TRBV6-5 and TRBJ1-2; D perhaps matches TRBD1 (6 bases). The CDR3 runs 15 residues. Trimming removed 4 bases from V and 4 bases from J, with 16 bases in between. Germline lookup yields CDR1 MNHEY and CDR2 SVGAGI.

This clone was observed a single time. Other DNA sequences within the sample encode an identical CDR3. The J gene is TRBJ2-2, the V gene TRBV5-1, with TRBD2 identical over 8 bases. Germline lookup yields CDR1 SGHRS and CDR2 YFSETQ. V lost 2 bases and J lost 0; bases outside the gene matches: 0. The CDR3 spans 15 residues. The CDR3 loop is CASSFSGTNTGELFF. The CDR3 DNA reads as TGCGCCAGCAGCTTTAGCGGGACGAACACCGGGGAGCTGTTTTTT. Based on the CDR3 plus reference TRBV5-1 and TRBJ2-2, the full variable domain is KAGVTQTPRYLIKTRGQQVTLSCSPISGHRSVSWYQQTPGQGLQFLFEYFSETQRNKGNFPGRFSGRQFSNSRSEMNVSTLELGDSALYLCASSFSGTNTGELFFGEGSRLTVL.

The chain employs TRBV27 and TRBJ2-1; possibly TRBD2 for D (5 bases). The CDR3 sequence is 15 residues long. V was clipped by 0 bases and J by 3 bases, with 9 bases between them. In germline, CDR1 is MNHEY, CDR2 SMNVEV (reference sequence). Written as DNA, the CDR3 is TGTGCCAGCAGTTTATCCCTCGGGGTCTACAATGAGCAGTTCTTC. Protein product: CASSLSLGVYNEQFF.

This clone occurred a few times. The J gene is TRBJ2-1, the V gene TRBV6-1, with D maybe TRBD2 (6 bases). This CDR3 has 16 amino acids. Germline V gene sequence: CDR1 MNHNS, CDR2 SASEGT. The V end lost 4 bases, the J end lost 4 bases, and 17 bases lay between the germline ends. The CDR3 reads CASSGVSGEIYNEQFF. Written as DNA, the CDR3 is TGTGCCAGCAGTGGGGTTAGCGGAGAAATATACAATGAGCAGTTCTTC.

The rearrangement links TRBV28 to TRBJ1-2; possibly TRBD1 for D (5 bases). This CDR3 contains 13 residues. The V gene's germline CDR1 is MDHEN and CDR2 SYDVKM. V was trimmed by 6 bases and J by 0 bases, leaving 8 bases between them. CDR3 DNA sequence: TGTGCCAGCAGAGACAGCCCTAACTATGGCTACACCTTC. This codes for CASRDSPNYGYTF.

The CDR3, as DNA: TGTGCCAGCAGTGATGCCGGTTATACGCAGTATTTT. Protein sequence: CASSDAGYTQYF. V is TRBV2 and J is TRBJ2-3; unclear D gene. This CDR3 comprises 12 residues. Germline CDR1 SNHLY, CDR2 FYNNEI. V shed 3 bases and J shed 7 bases, with 8 bases lying between them.

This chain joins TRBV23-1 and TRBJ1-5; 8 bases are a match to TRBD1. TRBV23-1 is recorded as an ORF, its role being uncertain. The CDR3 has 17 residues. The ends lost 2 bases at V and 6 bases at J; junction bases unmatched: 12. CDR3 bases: TGCGCCAGCAGTCAAAATGGTTTGGACAGGGAGAGTCAGCCCCAGCATTTT. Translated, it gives CASSQNGLDRESQPQHF.

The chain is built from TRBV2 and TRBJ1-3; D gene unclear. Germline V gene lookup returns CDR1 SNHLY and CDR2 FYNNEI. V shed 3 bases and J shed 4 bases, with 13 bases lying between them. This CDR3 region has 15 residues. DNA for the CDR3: TGTGCCAGCAGTGAGCGGGCTAATGTAGGAAACACCATATATTTT. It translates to CASSERANVGNTIYF. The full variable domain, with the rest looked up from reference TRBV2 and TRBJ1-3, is EPEVTQTPSHQVTQMGQEVILRCVPISNHLYFYWYRQILGQKVEFLVSFYNNEISEKSEIFDDQFSVERPDGSNFTLKIRSTKLEDSAMYFCASSERANVGNTIYFGEGSWLTVV.

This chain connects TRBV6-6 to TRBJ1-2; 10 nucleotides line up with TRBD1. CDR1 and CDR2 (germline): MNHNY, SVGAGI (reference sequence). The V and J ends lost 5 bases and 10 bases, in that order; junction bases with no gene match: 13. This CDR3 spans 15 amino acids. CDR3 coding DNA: TGTGCCAGCAGTCCCCTCGCTGGGACAGGGGCAGACTACACCTTC. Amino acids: CASSPLAGTGADYTF.

CDR3 bases: TGTGCCAGCAGCGTAGGAAGGACTACTGCGGATACGCAGTATTTT. Protein: CASSVGRTTADTQYF. The chain has TRBV9 and TRBJ2-3; D may be TRBD2 (6 bases). The CDR3 sequence is 15 residues long. Germline V CDR1 and CDR2: SGDLS, YYNGEE. Trimming cost V 0 bases and J 6 bases, with 14 bases left between them.